This is a list of T cell receptor beta chains from one sample in a study of shared clonotypes between healthy human individuals. Generated by immunoSEQ multiplex PCR, the TCRdb table keeps only in-frame clones and is missing some. The sample contains about half a million clones, approximately 81% of which appear only once. Sequenced sample: PBMCs. The source is a woman aged 40 to 50 in good health. Some clones in this sample may be carry-over from other donors' samples. CDR3s include the opening cysteine and the closing phenylalanine or tryptophan. D genes are given only for firm matches. Clone size is shown for a subset of rows, as once, few, many or a class of expanded clone.

d_call,clone_size,v_call,j_call,cdr3_length,cdr3_nt,cdr3_aa
TRBD1,NA,TRBV25-1,TRBJ2-7,14,TGTGCCAGCAGTGAACCTGGACAGGGTTTCGAGCAGTACTTC,CASSEPGQGFEQYF
TRBD2,NA,TRBV13,TRBJ2-1,16,TGTGCCAGCAGCTTAGGGGGACTAGCGGGCCACAATGAGCAGTTCTTC,CASSLGGLAGHNEQFF
TRBD1,NA,TRBV28,TRBJ2-2,16,TGTGCCAGCAGTTTAGACAGGGGGCGTTTCCCCGGGGAGCTGTTTTTT,CASSLDRGRFPGELFF
NA,NA,TRBV11-2,TRBJ2-7,14,TGTGCCAGCAGCTTAGATCTCCCTAGCATCGAGCAGTACTTC,CASSLDLPSIEQYF
NA,NA,TRBV29-1,TRBJ2-2,11,TGCAGCGGATCCAGGCCCGGGGAGCTGTTTTTT,CSGSRPGELFF
NA,NA,TRBV19,TRBJ2-1,13,TGTGCCAGTAGTACCTGGACAGTCAATGAGCAGTTCTTC,CASSTWTVNEQFF
NA,once,TRBV29-1,TRBJ2-7,13,TGCAGCGTTCGGGCCAGCTCTTCCTACGAGCAGTACTTC,CSVRASSSYEQYF
NA,NA,TRBV28,TRBJ1-4,15,TGTGCCAGCAGTCCCATGGGACGGCCTAATGAAAAACTGTTTTTT,CASSPMGRPNEKLFF
TRBD2,NA,TRBV18,TRBJ2-7,14,TGTGCCAGCTCACCCGGGGGGGGCTCGTACGAGCAGTACTTC,CASSPGGGSYEQYF
NA,NA,TRBV5-6,TRBJ2-7,15,TGTGCCAGCAGCGGCGGGACAGAAAGCTCCTACGAGCAGTACTTC,CASSGGTESSYEQYF
NA,NA,TRBV5-6,TRBJ2-7,16,TGTGCCAGCAGCTTCCTCCCACAGTACGCCTCCTACGAGCAGTACTTC,CASSFLPQYASYEQYF
TRBD1,NA,TRBV5-1,TRBJ1-4,17,TGCGCCAGCAGCTTGGCCTCGGGGGGACAGGGTACAAGAAAACTGTTTTTT,CASSLASGGQGTRKLFF
NA,many,TRBV6-6,TRBJ1-5,14,TGTGCCAGCAGTTACTCATCAAACAATCAGCCCCAGCATTTT,CASSYSSNNQPQHF
TRBD2,NA,TRBV7-2,TRBJ2-2,18,TGTGCCAGCAGCCCAGGAGGTTTAGCGGGGTCGGACACCGGGGAGCTGTTTTTT,CASSPGGLAGSDTGELFF
NA,NA,TRBV7-9,TRBJ1-4,15,TGTGCCAGCAGCTCCCTCAAGACAACTAATGAAAAACTGTTTTTT,CASSSLKTTNEKLFF
TRBD2,many,TRBV6-5,TRBJ2-4,15,TGTGCCAGCAGTGTGATAGCGGGAGGAGTAAACATTCAGTACTTC,CASSVIAGGVNIQYF
TRBD2,NA,TRBV5-4,TRBJ2-1,20,TGTGCCAGCAGCCCCAATTCCCCCGGGACTAGCGGGGGAGGAGACAATGAGCAGTTCTTC,CASSPNSPGTSGGGDNEQFF
NA,NA,TRBV5-1,TRBJ1-1,14,TGCGCCAGCAGCTCGACACCTGGGGCGGCTGAAGCTTTCTTT,CASSSTPGAAEAFF
TRBD1,NA,TRBV19,TRBJ1-5,15,TGTGCCAGTAGTATAGTTCGGACAGGGAATCAGCCCCAGCATTTT,CASSIVRTGNQPQHF
TRBD1,NA,TRBV28,TRBJ2-6,17,TGTGCCAGCAGTACGCTGACAGGGCAGTCTGGGGCCAACGTCCTGACTTTC,CASSTLTGQSGANVLTF
TRBD1,NA,TRBV9,TRBJ2-7,14,TGTGCCAGCAGCAATCAGGGGGCAAGCTACGAGCAGTACTTC,CASSNQGASYEQYF
TRBD2,NA,TRBV5-1,TRBJ2-2,16,TGCGCCAGCAGCCCCGCAGCTAGCGGGCCCGGCGGGGAGCTGTTTTTT,CASSPAASGPGGELFF
NA,NA,TRBV28,TRBJ2-5,16,TGTGCCAGCAGTTCGGCCACCCAGGGGTACCAAGAGACCCAGTACTTC,CASSSATQGYQETQYF
NA,NA,TRBV2,TRBJ1-1,13,TGTGCCAGCAGAGACACCCAAGGGACTGAAGCTTTCTTT,CASRDTQGTEAFF
TRBD1,NA,TRBV5-6,TRBJ1-3,18,TGTGCCAGCAGACCCTGGCGGAACGACAGGGGCGCTGGAAACACCATATATTTT,CASRPWRNDRGAGNTIYF
NA,NA,TRBV7-3,TRBJ2-1,13,TGTGCCAGCAGCTTCCAAGCAGCCAATGAGCAGTTCTTC,CASSFQAANEQFF